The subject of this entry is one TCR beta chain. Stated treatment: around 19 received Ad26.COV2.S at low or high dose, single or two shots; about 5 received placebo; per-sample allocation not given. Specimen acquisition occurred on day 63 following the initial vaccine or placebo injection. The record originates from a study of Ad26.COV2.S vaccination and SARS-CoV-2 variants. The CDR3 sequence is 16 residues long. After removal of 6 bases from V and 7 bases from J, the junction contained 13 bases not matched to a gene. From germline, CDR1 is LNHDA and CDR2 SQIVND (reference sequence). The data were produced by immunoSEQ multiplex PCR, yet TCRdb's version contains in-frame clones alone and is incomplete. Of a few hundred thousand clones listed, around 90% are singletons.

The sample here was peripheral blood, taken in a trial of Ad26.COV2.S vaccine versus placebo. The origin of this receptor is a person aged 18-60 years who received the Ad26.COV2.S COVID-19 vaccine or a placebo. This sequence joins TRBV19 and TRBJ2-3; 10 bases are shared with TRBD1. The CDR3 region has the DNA TGTGCCAGTAGCACCTCCACCGGGACAGGGGATCATACGCAGTATTTT. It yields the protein CASSTSTGTGDHTQYF. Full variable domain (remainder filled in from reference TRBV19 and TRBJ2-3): DGGITQSPKYLFRKEGQNVTLSCEQNLNHDAMYWYRQDPGQGLRLIYYSQIVNDFQKGDIAEGYSVSREKKESFPLTVTSAQKNPTAFYLCASSTSTGTGDHTQYFGPGTRLTVL.